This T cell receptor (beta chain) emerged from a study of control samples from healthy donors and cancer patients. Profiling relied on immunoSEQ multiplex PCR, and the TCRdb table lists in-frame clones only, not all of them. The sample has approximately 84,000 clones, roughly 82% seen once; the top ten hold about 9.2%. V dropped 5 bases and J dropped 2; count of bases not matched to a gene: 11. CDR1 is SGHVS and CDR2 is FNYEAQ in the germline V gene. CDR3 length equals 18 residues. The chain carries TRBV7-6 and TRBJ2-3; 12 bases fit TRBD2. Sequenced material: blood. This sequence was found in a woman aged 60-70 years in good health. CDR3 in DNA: TGTGCCAGCAGCGTCAACCCGGGACTAGCGGGTCACACAGATACGCAGTATTTT. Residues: CASSVNPGLAGHTDTQYF.